The text below deals with one T cell receptor (beta chain). Germline CDR1 GTSNPN, CDR2 SVGIG (reference sequence). The CDR3 consists of 15 residues. Deletions cut 0 bases from V and 0 bases from J, with 9 bases between. Source study methods: Reference gene primer amplification yielded estimated nucleated cell counts. Assay used: immunoSEQ multiplex PCR; TCRdb lists only in-frame clones, some missing. For V, J and clone size, that table is used; D and trimming come from the DNA. Among 200,000 to 250,000 clones listed, around 86% were seen once. This sample was included in a study of blood T cell repertoires in COVID-19. Looking at the study overall: Samples taken during acute and convalescent COVID-19 were collected in the United States, Italy and Spain. PBMCs, B-cell-depleted T cells, or T cells provided the cDNA or gDNA that made up the material.

The V gene is TRBV30, the J gene TRBJ1-5, with unresolved D. This sequence originates from a woman aged 25 to 39 who had recovered from COVID-19. Sequenced input: peripheral blood. The CDR3 DNA reads TGTGCCTGGAGTGTTGGCGGGTATAGCAATCAGCCCCAGCATTTT. Amino acid sequence: CAWSVGGYSNQPQHF.